This entry lists 16 T cell receptor beta chains sequenced from one sample in a study of vaccination effects on CD4 cells after COVID-19. Method: immunoSEQ multiplex PCR; TCRdb's copy keeps in-frame clones and lacks some. The sample has tens of thousands of clones, around three quarters seen once. Investigators separated out CD4+ T cells once 9 to 11 days of culture had passed. Convalescent patients had PCR-confirmed SARS-CoV-2 infection between March and December 2020. Two doses of BNT162b2 or mRNA-1273 vaccine were administered to participants. No antigen has been assigned to these receptors. The material sequenced was CD4+ T cells from PBMCs cultured without peptide, taken after COVID-19 vaccination. The source of these receptors is a human donor who had a prior SARS-CoV-2 infection.

The chain is built from TRBV5-1 and TRBJ2-5; the D is unclear. The CDR3 totals 14 residues. The ends were cut back, 4 bases at V and 1 base at J, with 11 bases in the middle. From germline, CDR1 is SGHRS and CDR2 YFSETQ. The CDR3 DNA follows: TGCGCCAGCAGCCTCCGTACGACCCAAGAGACCCAGTACTTC. Protein product: CASSLRTTQETQYF.

This clone was seen just once. The chain has TRBV5-1 and TRBJ2-5; weak D call: TRBD2 (5 bases). Germline V CDR1 and CDR2: SGHRS, YFSETQ. Trimming stripped 1 base from V and 3 bases from J, with 13 bases between. The CDR3 is 15 amino acids. The DNA for the CDR3 is TGCGCCAGCAGCTTGTATCCGGGGTCAAAAGAGACCCAGTACTTC. This sequence encodes CASSLYPGSKETQYF.

This sequence joins TRBV7-6 and TRBJ2-7; tentatively, D is TRBD2 (5 bases). Trimming stripped 1 base from V and 12 bases from J, with 22 bases between. This CDR3 contains 15 residues. Germline V CDR1 and CDR2: SGHVS, FNYEAQ. The CDR3 loop is CASSLEGRRTDRLYF. CDR3 nucleotide sequence: TGTGCCAGCAGCTTAGAAGGCCGGAGGACGGATCGGCTGTACTTC.

This clone came up a few times. V and J are TRBV15 and TRBJ1-3; no reliable D call. This CDR3 contains 12 residues. V was clipped by 0 bases and J by 9 bases, with 6 bases between them. CDR1 and CDR2 (germline): LNHNV, YYDKDF (reference sequence). The CDR3 DNA follows: TGTGCCACCAGCAGAGATGATGGCACCATATATTTT. It translates to CATSRDDGTIYF. Based on the CDR3 plus reference TRBV15 and TRBJ1-3, the full variable domain is DAMVIQNPRYQVTQFGKPVTLSCSQTLNHNVMYWYQQKSSQAPKLLFHYYDKDFNNEADTPDNFQSRRPNTSFCFLDIRSPGLGDTAMYLCATSRDDGTIYFGEGSWLTVV.

This rearrangement joins TRBV5-1 to TRBJ2-3; TRBD2 matches at 10 bases. V lost 4 bases to trimming and J lost 2 bases; unmatched junction nucleotides: 7. This CDR3 has 16 amino acids. Germline V gives CDR1 SGHRS, CDR2 YFSETQ. The CDR3 DNA follows: TGCGCCAGCAGCGTTTTAGCGGGAGGAACCACAGATACGCAGTATTTT. As protein: CASSVLAGGTTDTQYF.

This sequence joins TRBV5-4 and TRBJ2-2; no reliable D call. The CDR3 has 15 residues. From germline, CDR1 is SGHNT and CDR2 YYREEE (reference sequence). Deletions cut 0 bases from V and 6 bases from J, with 12 bases between. DNA of the CDR3: TGTGCCAGCAGCTTGGAGGCGCGAGGCGCCGGGGAGCTGTTTTTT. Its protein product is CASSLEARGAGELFF.

The V and J genes are TRBV18 and TRBJ2-1; TRBD1 aligns across 8 bases. The germline CDR1 and CDR2 sequences are KGHSH and LQKENI. The CDR3 extends over 17 amino acids. V dropped 0 bases and J dropped 3; count of bases not matched to a gene: 7. The CDR3: CASSPPSGGPLYNEQFF. CDR3 bases: TGTGCCAGCTCACCACCGTCAGGGGGCCCCCTCTACAATGAGCAGTTCTTC. The complete variable domain, with remaining parts taken from reference TRBV18 and TRBJ2-1, reads NAGVMQNPRHLVRRRGQEARLRCSPMKGHSHVYWYRQLPEEGLKFMVYLQKENIIDESGMPKERFSAEFPKEGPSILRIQQVVRGDSAAYFCASSPPSGGPLYNEQFFGPGTRLTVL.

This clone has a single count. This chain links TRBV5-4 with TRBJ2-3; 9 bases are a match to TRBD2. CDR1 is SGHNT, CDR2 YYREEE, per germline (reference sequence). After removal of 4 bases from V and 6 bases from J, the junction contained 3 bases not matched to a gene. The CDR3 totals 13 residues. The CDR3 coding sequence is TGTGCCAGCAGCCCTAGCGGGGCTGATACGCAGTATTTT. Translated: CASSPSGADTQYF. The full variable domain, with the rest looked up from reference TRBV5-4 and TRBJ2-3, is ETGVTQSPTHLIKTRGQQVTLRCSSQSGHNTVSWYQQALGQGPQFIFQYYREEENGRGNFPPRFSGLQFPNYSSELNVNALELDDSALYLCASSPSGADTQYFGPGTRLTVL.

The chain is built from TRBV5-5 and TRBJ2-5, with 10 bases aligning to TRBD2. Germline assignment: CDR1 SGHKS and CDR2 YYEKEE (reference sequence). The CDR3 sequence is 19 residues long. The J segment lost 2 bases and the V segment lost 2 bases, leaving 15 bases of the junction unmatched. CDR3 in DNA: TGTGCCAGCAGCTTTGCCCACCCCGGTAGCGGGAGGTTGCAAGAGACCCAGTACTTC. Its translation is CASSFAHPGSGRLQETQYF.

J is TRBJ2-2 and V is TRBV30; possibly TRBD1 for D (6 bases). V gave up 0 bases and J gave up 6 bases, with 14 bases separating them. CDR1 and CDR2 (germline): GTSNPN, SVGIG (reference sequence). This CDR3 is 15 amino acids long. The chain's CDR3 is CAWSVSGVEAGELFF. The CDR3 nucleotides are TGTGCCTGGAGTGTATCAGGGGTGGAGGCCGGGGAGCTGTTTTTT.

This clone came up many times. V and J are TRBV6-4 and TRBJ2-3, with 12 bases aligning to TRBD2. CDR1 MRHNA and CDR2 SNTAGT come from the germline V gene. The CDR3 covers 15 residues. The V and J ends lost 6 bases and 6 bases, in that order; junction bases with no gene match: 7. The CDR3 region is CASSSGLAGSDTQYF. In nucleotides, the CDR3 is TGTGCCAGCAGCTCCGGACTAGCGGGAAGTGATACGCAGTATTTT.

The chain recombines TRBV28 with TRBJ2-7; 10 bases line up with TRBD1. The CDR3 sequence is 12 residues long. J lost 10 bases, V lost 2 bases, and 2 bases had no gene match. Germline assignment: CDR1 MDHEN and CDR2 SYDVKM. The chain's CDR3 is CASSLATGGQYF. DNA of the CDR3: TGTGCCAGCAGTTTAGCGACAGGGGGCCAGTACTTC. Drawing the rest from reference TRBV28 and TRBJ2-7, the complete variable domain is DVKVTQSSRYLVKRTGEKVFLECVQDMDHENMFWYRQDPGLGLRLIYFSYDVKMKEKGDIPEGYSVSREKKERFSLILESASTNQTSMYLCASSLATGGQYFGPGTRLTVT.

The chain carries TRBV19 and TRBJ2-5; the D call may be TRBD1 or TRBD2 (5 bases each). CDR1 and CDR2 (germline): LNHDA, SQIVND (reference sequence). There are 15 residues in the CDR3. Deletions cut 5 bases from V and 10 bases from J, with 23 bases between. This CDR3 reads CASSGTGPGVYGQYF. CDR3 coding DNA: TGTGCCAGTAGTGGAACGGGACCCGGGGTGTACGGCCAGTACTTC.

This chain uses TRBV10-3 with TRBJ2-2; D is possibly TRBD2 (6 bases). Germline V CDR1 and CDR2: ENHRY, SYGVKD. Trimming removed 6 bases at V and 1 base at J, with 15 bases between. This CDR3 has 16 amino acids. The CDR3 DNA reads TGTGCCATCAGCGAGAACCCGGGGGAGAACACCGGGGAGCTGTTTTTT. Protein sequence: CAISENPGENTGELFF.

The chain couples TRBV18 to TRBJ2-3, with D unresolved. The CDR3 contains 17 residues. Germline CDR1 is KGHSH and CDR2 is LQKENI. The ends were cut back, 0 bases at V and 1 base at J, with 14 bases in the middle. Here the CDR3 reads CASSPPSPGLGTDTQYF. The CDR3 bases are TGTGCCAGCTCACCACCGTCGCCCGGATTAGGCACAGATACGCAGTATTTT.

The chain combines TRBV28 with TRBJ2-7; D is perhaps TRBD2 (6 bases). Germline assignment: CDR1 MDHEN and CDR2 SYDVKM. Trimming took 6 bases from V and 3 from J, leaving 9 bases between them. This CDR3 has 12 residues. The DNA for the CDR3 is TGTGCCAGCAGCTGGGGACTCTACGAGCAGTACTTC. It encodes CASSWGLYEQYF. The full variable domain, its missing parts supplied by reference TRBV28 and TRBJ2-7, is DVKVTQSSRYLVKRTGEKVFLECVQDMDHENMFWYRQDPGLGLRLIYFSYDVKMKEKGDIPEGYSVSREKKERFSLILESASTNQTSMYLCASSWGLYEQYFGPGTRLTVT.